Shown below are 18 T cell receptor beta chains from a single sample sequenced in a study of shared clonotypes between healthy human individuals (TCRdb year 2020). The library was produced with the immunoSEQ multiplex PCR assay. In TCRdb, the immuneACCESS table is reduced to in-frame sequences with V and J assigned. These tables do not hold every clone; where another copy was compared, an unresolved V gene accounts for under half, and the others remain unexplained. This sample has about 490,000 clones in its table, and around 80% of those were observed once. Roughly 12% of the sample goes to the ten largest clones. The sequenced material came from PBMCs. These receptors were collected from a woman in her 40s in good health. Some clones in this sample may be carry-over from other donors' samples.

The V call is TRBV29-1, the J call TRBJ2-3, with D possibly TRBD1 on 6 matching bases. This CDR3 comprises 14 residues. The germline V and J ends were trimmed by 6 bases and 3 bases, with 16 bases remaining between them. In germline, CDR1 is SQVTM, CDR2 ANQGSEA. CDR3 sequence: CSVALAGVTDTQYF. The DNA of the CDR3 is TGCAGCGTCGCCCTGGCAGGGGTTACAGATACGCAGTATTTT.

The V and J genes are TRBV6-1 and TRBJ2-5; 12 bases agree with TRBD2. The DNA matches TRBJ2-7 better at its end, which makes the J call doubtful. The CDR3 sequence is 16 residues long. CDR1 and CDR2 (germline): MNHNS, SASEGT. CDR3 nucleotides: TGTGCCAGCAGTGGGGGACTAGCGGGTCCCTCCTACGAGCAGTACTTC. Its protein is CASSGGLAGPSYEQYF.

The chain links TRBV2 to TRBJ2-7; D is ambiguous. V lost 6 bases to trimming and J lost 0 bases, with 6 bases between them. Germline CDR1 is SNHLY and CDR2 is FYNNEI. There are 12 residues in the CDR3. In nucleotides, the CDR3 is TGTGCCAGCAGATGGAGCTCCTACGAGCAGTACTTC. It translates to CASRWSSYEQYF.

V gene TRBV4-2 combines with J gene TRBJ1-2, with D maybe TRBD1 (5 bases). CDR3 length equals 14 residues. Trimming took off 1 base at V and 1 base at J, with 7 bases between the two ends. CDR1 is LGHNA and CDR2 is YNFKEQ in the germline V gene. The DNA for the CDR3 is TGTGCCAGCAGCCAAGTTCAGGGTAACTATGGCTACACCTTC. This gives the protein CASSQVQGNYGYTF.

With respect to this clone: The junction departs from the called germline gene at one end, perhaps through a read error. The chain recombines TRBV28 with TRBJ2-3; 7 bases match TRBD1. Per the germline V gene, CDR1 is MDHEN and CDR2 is SYDVKM. CDR3 length equals 11 residues. CDR3 coding DNA: TGTGCCAGCAGTTTGCCGGGACAGCCGGTTTTT. It is translated as CASSLPGQPVF.

This sequence joins TRBV19 and TRBJ2-3, with D unresolved. V lost 0 bases, J lost 1 base, and 8 bases lay in between. Germline CDR1 reads LNHDA; CDR2 reads SQIVND (reference sequence). The CDR3 spans 15 residues. CDR3 region: CASSIEGRGTDTQYF. The CDR3 coding sequence is TGTGCCAGTAGTATAGAGGGAAGGGGCACAGATACGCAGTATTTT. Together with reference TRBV19 and TRBJ2-3, the CDR3 gives the full variable domain: DGGITQSPKYLFRKEGQNVTLSCEQNLNHDAMYWYRQDPGQGLRLIYYSQIVNDFQKGDIAEGYSVSREKKESFPLTVTSAQKNPTAFYLCASSIEGRGTDTQYFGPGTRLTVL.

The chain carries TRBV4-2 and TRBJ2-2, with 7 bases identical to TRBD1. The CDR3 covers 16 residues. The V and J ends lost 0 bases and 7 bases, in that order; junction bases with no gene match: 8. From germline, CDR1 is LGHNA and CDR2 YNFKEQ. CDR3 protein: CASSQDTTGLHGELFF. The CDR3, as DNA: TGTGCCAGCAGCCAAGATACGACAGGGTTACACGGGGAGCTGTTTTTT.

The chain employs TRBV19 and TRBJ2-5; 9 bases agree with TRBD1. In germline, CDR1 is LNHDA, CDR2 SQIVND (reference sequence). V dropped 5 bases and J dropped 4; count of bases not matched to a gene: 5. The CDR3 runs to 14 residues. CDR3 sequence (DNA): TGTGCCAGTAGTCTTACAGGGGGCGGAGAGACCCAGTACTTC. Translating gives CASSLTGGGETQYF.

This rearrangement joins TRBV4-3 to TRBJ2-2; D is uncertain. The CDR3 extends over 16 amino acids. V was pared by 1 base and J by 7 bases, with 16 bases between. CDR1 is LGHNA and CDR2 is YSLEER in the germline V gene. DNA for the CDR3: TGCGCCAGCAGCCAAGGTGCAGCAGGAGAGGTCGGGGAGCTGTTTTTT. This translates into CASSQGAAGEVGELFF.

The chain links TRBV7-2 to TRBJ2-5, with 7 bases aligning to TRBD2. The CDR3 runs to 17 residues. Germline values: CDR1 SGHTA, CDR2 FQGNSA. Trimming cost V 5 bases and J 5 bases; bases outside gene matches: 17. CDR3 loop: CASSPPPRGEGLETQYF. CDR3 bases: TGTGCCAGCAGCCCGCCTCCTCGGGGGGAGGGCCTGGAGACCCAGTACTTC.

This clone has a handful of counts. The CDR3 DNA follows: TGTGCCAGCAGCTTTTCTCCTAACTCTGGAAACACCATATATTTT. This encodes CASSFSPNSGNTIYF. The V call is TRBV7-2, the J call TRBJ1-3; the D is unclear. The CDR3 extends over 15 amino acids. The germline V and J ends were trimmed by 3 bases and 0 bases, with 9 bases remaining between them. CDR1 is SGHTA and CDR2 is FQGNSA in the germline V gene. The full variable domain, in which reference TRBV7-2 and TRBJ1-3 provide the parts outside the CDR3, is GAGVSQSPSNKVTEKGKDVELRCDPISGHTALYWYRQSLGQGLEFLIYFQGNSAPDKSGLPSDRFSAERTGGSVSTLTIQRTQQEDSAVYLCASSFSPNSGNTIYFGEGSWLTVV.

The J gene is TRBJ2-4, the V gene TRBV27, with TRBD1 identical over 8 bases. Germline CDR1 and CDR2: MNHEY and SMNVEV (reference sequence). The J segment lost 0 bases and the V segment lost 4 bases, leaving 8 bases of the junction unmatched. The CDR3 spans 17 residues. CDR3 protein: CASSWSGGMRAKNIQYF. The CDR3 coding sequence is TGTGCCAGCAGTTGGTCAGGGGGCATGAGAGCCAAAAACATTCAGTACTTC.

The V and J genes are TRBV2 and TRBJ2-5, with 10 bases identical to TRBD1. The DNA end favors TRBJ2-7, so the J call may be wrong. This CDR3 is 14 amino acids long. Germline V gives CDR1 SNHLY, CDR2 FYNNEI. The CDR3 protein is CASEGGTGEYEQYF. The CDR3 bases are TGTGCCAGCGAGGGGGGGACAGGGGAATACGAGCAGTACTTC.

The DNA for the CDR3 is TGTGCCAGCTCACCCACGGACAGGGAGTTCTCTGGGGCCAACGTCCTGACTTTC. Its translation: CASSPTDREFSGANVLTF. The chain recombines TRBV18 with TRBJ2-6; 8 positions match TRBD1. Germline CDR1 KGHSH, CDR2 LQKENI. The CDR3 has 18 amino acids. V gave up 3 bases and J gave up 0 bases; unmatched junction bases: 7.

The chain uses TRBV7-3 and TRBJ2-1; 9 nucleotides line up with TRBD1. This CDR3 has 15 residues. The germline V gene encodes CDR1 SGHTA and CDR2 FQGTGA. The V and J ends lost 4 bases and 4 bases, in that order; junction bases with no gene match: 5. This CDR3 reads CASSSTGGLYNEQFF. In DNA, the CDR3 is TGTGCCAGCAGCTCGACAGGGGGGTTGTACAATGAGCAGTTCTTC.

The V call is TRBV15, the J call TRBJ2-5, with 7 nucleotides matching TRBD2. Germline trimming cut 1 base from V and 7 bases from J; bases unmatched to any gene: 18. Germline loops: CDR1 LNHNV, CDR2 YYDKDF (reference sequence). There are 18 residues in the CDR3. The CDR3 protein is CATSRAGSGVGESVTQYF. The CDR3 bases are TGTGCCACCAGCAGAGCAGGGAGCGGGGTTGGGGAATCGGTGACCCAGTACTTC. The full variable domain, completed using reference TRBV15 and TRBJ2-5, is DAMVIQNPRYQVTQFGKPVTLSCSQTLNHNVMYWYQQKSSQAPKLLFHYYDKDFNNEADTPDNFQSRRPNTSFCFLDIRSPGLGDTAMYLCATSRAGSGVGESVTQYFGPGTRLLVL.

V and J are TRBV27 and TRBJ1-1, with a possible D match to TRBD1 (5 bases). Germline V gives CDR1 MNHEY, CDR2 SMNVEV (reference sequence). V dropped 3 bases and J dropped 5 bases, with 16 bases sitting between them. This CDR3 has 15 residues. The CDR3 nucleotides read TGTGCCAGCAGTTTCCTCGCAGGGATGGGGACTGAAGCTTTCTTT. Protein product: CASSFLAGMGTEAFF.

The gene calls are TRBV5-1 and TRBJ2-3; D uncertain. The germline gives CDR1 SGHRS, CDR2 YFSETQ. The CDR3 has 15 amino acids. The V and J ends lost 0 bases and 0 bases respectively, with 8 bases between them. The CDR3 DNA sequence: TGCGCCAGCAGCTTGGGCGGAGCTAGCACAGATACGCAGTATTTT. It is translated as CASSLGGASTDTQYF.